Reported below is one TCR beta chain. Its specificity is unknown. TCRdb redid the calling of the RT-PCR reads with MiXCR, one entry per CDR3 protein. The table includes roughly 180,000 distinct CDR3 sequences, around 9.2% detected once. These data belong to a study of response to subunit inactivated influenza vaccine. Whole-study results and caveats: The study's authors posited that every seasonal influenza vaccination enlists few new T cells.

This sample comprised non-naive T cells sorted from PBMCs, obtained on the day of vaccination. The TCR was taken from a man in his fifties who received an inactivated influenza vaccine.

The CDR3 protein is CASSPPKSSYNEQFF. CDR3 sequence (DNA): TGTGCCAGCTCACCCCCTAAGAGCTCCTACAATGAGCAGTTCTTC. This chain joins TRBV18 and TRBJ2-1; D remains ambiguous. This CDR3 spans 15 amino acids. Trimming removed 3 bases at V and 0 bases at J, with 9 bases between. Germline-derived CDR1 and CDR2 are KGHSH and LQKENI.